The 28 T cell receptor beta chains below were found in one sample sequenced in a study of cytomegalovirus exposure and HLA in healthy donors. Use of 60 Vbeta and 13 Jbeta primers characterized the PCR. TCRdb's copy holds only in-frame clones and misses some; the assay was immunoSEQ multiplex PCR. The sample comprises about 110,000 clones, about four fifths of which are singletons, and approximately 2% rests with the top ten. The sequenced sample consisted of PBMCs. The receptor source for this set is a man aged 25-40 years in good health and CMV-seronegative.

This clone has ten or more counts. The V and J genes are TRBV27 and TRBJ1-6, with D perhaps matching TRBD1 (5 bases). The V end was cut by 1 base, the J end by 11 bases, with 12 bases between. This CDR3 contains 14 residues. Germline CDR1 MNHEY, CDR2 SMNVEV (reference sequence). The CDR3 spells CASSLLGEAPPLHF. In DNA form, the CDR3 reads TGTGCCAGCAGTTTATTGGGGGAGGCTCCACCCCTCCACTTT.

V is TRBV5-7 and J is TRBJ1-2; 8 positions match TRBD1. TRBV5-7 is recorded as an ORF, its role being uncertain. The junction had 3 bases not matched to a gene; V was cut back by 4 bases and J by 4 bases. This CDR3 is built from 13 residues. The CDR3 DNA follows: TGTGCCAGCAGCGCAGGGACAGGCTATGGCTACACCTTC. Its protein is CASSAGTGYGYTF.

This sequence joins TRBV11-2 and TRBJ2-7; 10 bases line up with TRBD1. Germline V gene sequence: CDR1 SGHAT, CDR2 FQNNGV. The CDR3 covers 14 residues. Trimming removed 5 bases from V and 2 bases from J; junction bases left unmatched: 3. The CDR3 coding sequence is TGTGCCAGCAGCCAAGGGACAGGGGCCTACGAGCAGTACTTC. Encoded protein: CASSQGTGAYEQYF.

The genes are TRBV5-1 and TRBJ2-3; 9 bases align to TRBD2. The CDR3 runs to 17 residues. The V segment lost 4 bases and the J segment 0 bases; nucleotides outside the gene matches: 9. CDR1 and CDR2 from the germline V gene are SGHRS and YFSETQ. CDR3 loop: CASSPTLSGGSTDTQYF. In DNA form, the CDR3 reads TGCGCCAGCAGCCCAACTCTTAGCGGGGGAAGCACAGATACGCAGTATTTT.

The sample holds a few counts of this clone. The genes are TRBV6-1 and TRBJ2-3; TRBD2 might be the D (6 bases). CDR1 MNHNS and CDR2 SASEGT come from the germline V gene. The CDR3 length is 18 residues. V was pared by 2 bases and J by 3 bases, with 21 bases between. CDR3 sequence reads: CASSEFPVGGVGTDTQYF. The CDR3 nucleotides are TGTGCCAGCAGTGAATTTCCGGTTGGAGGGGTTGGTACAGATACGCAGTATTTT.

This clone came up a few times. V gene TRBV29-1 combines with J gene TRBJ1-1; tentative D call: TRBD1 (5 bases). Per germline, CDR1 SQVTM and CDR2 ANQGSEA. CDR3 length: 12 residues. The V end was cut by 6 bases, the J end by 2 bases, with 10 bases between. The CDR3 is CSVSTVNTEAFF. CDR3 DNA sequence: TGCAGCGTATCGACAGTTAACACTGAAGCTTTCTTT.

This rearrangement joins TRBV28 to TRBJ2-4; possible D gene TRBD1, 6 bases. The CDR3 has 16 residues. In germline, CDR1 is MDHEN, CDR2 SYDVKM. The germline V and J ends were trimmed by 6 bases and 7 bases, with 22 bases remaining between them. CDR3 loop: CASSSPSTGKGNIQYF. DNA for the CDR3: TGTGCCAGCAGCAGTCCCAGTACAGGGAAGGGGAACATTCAGTACTTC. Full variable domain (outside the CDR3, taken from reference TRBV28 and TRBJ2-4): DVKVTQSSRYLVKRTGEKVFLECVQDMDHENMFWYRQDPGLGLRLIYFSYDVKMKEKGDIPEGYSVSREKKERFSLILESASTNQTSMYLCASSSPSTGKGNIQYFGAGTRLSVL.

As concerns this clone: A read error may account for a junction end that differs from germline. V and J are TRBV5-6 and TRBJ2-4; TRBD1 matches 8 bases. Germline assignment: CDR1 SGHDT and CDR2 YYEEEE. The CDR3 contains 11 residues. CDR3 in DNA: TGTGCCAGCAGCTTGGGGGGACAGGAGGACTTC. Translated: CASSLGGQEDF.

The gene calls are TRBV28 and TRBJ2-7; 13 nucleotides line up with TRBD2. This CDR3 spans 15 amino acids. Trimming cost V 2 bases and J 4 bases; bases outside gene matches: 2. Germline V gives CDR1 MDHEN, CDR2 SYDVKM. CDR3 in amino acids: CASSLILAGGYEQYF. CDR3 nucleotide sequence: TGTGCCAGCAGTTTAATACTAGCGGGAGGGTACGAGCAGTACTTC.

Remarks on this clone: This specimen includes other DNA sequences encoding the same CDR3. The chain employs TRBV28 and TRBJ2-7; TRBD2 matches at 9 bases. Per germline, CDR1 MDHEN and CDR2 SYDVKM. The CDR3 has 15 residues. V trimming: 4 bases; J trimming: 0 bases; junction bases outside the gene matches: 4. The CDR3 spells CASSSLAGVSYEQYF. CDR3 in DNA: TGTGCCAGCAGTTCCTTAGCGGGAGTCTCCTACGAGCAGTACTTC.

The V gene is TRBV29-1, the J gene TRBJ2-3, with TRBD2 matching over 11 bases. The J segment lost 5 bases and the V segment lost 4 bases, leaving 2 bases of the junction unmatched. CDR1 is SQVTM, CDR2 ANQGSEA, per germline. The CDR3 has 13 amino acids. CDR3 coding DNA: TGCAGCGTTGCTAGCGGGGGGTTAGATACGCAGTATTTT. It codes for CSVASGGLDTQYF.

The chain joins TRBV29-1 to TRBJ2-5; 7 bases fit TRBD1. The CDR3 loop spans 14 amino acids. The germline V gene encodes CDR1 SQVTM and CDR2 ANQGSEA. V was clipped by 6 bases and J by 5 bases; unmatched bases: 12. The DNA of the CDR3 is TGCAGCGTGCCGCCAGAGGGGGCAGGGGAGACCCAGTACTTC. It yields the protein CSVPPEGAGETQYF.

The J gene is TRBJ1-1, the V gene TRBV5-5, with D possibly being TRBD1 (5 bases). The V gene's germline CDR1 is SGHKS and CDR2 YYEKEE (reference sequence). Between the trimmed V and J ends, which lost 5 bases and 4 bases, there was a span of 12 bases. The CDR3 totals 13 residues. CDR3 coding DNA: TGTGCCAGCAGGCAGGGCGTTAGCACTGAAGCTTTCTTT. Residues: CASRQGVSTEAFF.

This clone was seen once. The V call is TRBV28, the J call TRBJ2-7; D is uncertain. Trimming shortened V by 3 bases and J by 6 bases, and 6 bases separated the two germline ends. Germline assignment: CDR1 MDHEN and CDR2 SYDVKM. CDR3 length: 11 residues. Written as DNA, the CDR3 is TGTGCCAGCAGTTTCCTGGCCGAGCAGTACTTC. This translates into CASSFLAEQYF.

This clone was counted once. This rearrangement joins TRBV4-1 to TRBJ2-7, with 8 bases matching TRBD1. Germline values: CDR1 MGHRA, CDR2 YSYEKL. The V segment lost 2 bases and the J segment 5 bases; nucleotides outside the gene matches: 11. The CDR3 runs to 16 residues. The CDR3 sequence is CASSQNPGQGAHEQYF. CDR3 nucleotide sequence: TGCGCCAGCAGCCAAAACCCAGGGCAGGGGGCCCACGAGCAGTACTTC.

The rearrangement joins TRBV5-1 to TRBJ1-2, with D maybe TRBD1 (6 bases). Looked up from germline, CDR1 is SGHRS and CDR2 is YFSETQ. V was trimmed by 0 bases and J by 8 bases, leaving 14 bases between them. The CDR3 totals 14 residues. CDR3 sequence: CASSLGLGAEGYTF. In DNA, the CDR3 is TGCGCCAGCAGCTTGGGGTTGGGGGCGGAAGGCTACACCTTC.

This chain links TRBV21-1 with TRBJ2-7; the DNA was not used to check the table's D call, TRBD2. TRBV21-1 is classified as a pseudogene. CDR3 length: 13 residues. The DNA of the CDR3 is TGTGCCAGCACGCACCGACGGGAGGCCGAGCAGTACTTC. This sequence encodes CASTHRREAEQYF.

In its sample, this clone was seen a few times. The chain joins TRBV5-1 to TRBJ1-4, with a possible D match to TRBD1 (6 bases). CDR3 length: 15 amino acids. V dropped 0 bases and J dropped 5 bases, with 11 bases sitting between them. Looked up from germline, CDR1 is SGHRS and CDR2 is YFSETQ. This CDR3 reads CASSLEGERNEKLFF. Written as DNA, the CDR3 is TGCGCCAGCAGCTTGGAGGGGGAAAGAAATGAAAAACTGTTTTTT.

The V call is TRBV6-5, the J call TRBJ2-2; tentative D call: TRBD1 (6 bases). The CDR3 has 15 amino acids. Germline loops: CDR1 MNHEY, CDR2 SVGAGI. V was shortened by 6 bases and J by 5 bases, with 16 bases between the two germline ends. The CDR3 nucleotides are TGTGCCAGCAGACCTACAGGGTATAATACCGGGGAGCTGTTTTTT. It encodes CASRPTGYNTGELFF.

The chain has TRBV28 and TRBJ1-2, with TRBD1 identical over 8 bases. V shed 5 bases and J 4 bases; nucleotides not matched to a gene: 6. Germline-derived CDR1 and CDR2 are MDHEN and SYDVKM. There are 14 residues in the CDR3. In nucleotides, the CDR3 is TGTGCCAGCAGTCCCGGGGGGACAGGCTATGGCTACACCTTC. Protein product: CASSPGGTGYGYTF.

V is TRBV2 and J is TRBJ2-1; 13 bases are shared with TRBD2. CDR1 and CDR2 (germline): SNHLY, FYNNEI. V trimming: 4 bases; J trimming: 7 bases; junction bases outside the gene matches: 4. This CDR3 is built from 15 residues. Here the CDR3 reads CASSGRTSGSNEQFF. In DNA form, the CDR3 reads TGTGCCAGCAGTGGGAGGACTAGCGGGAGTAATGAGCAGTTCTTC.

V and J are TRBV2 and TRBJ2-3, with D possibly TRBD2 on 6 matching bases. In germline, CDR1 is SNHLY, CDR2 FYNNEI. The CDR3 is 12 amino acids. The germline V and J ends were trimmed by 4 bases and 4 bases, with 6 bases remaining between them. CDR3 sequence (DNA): TGTGCCAGCAGTGCTAGCGCAGATACGCAGTATTTT. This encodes CASSASADTQYF.

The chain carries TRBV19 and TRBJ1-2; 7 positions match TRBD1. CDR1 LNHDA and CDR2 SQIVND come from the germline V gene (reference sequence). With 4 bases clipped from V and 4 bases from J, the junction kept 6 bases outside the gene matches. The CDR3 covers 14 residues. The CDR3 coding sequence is TGTGCCAGTAGTAGGCAGGGGGATAGCTATGGCTACACCTTC. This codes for CASSRQGDSYGYTF.

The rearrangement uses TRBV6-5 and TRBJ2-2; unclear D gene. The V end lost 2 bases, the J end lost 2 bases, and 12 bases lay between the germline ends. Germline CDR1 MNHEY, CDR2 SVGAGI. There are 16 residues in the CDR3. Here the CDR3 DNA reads TGTGCCAGCAGTTACCTCCAAATACTCAACACCGGGGAGCTGTTTTTT. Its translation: CASSYLQILNTGELFF.

This CDR3 reads CASSYITGQSYEQYF. CDR3 coding DNA: TGTGCCAGCAGTTACATAACCGGACAGTCCTACGAGCAGTACTTC. V usage is TRBV6-5 and J usage is TRBJ2-7; the D gene is possibly TRBD1 (6 bases). There are 15 residues in the CDR3. Trimming removed 2 bases from V and 1 base from J, with 12 bases in between. Germline CDR1 and CDR2: MNHEY and SVGAGI.

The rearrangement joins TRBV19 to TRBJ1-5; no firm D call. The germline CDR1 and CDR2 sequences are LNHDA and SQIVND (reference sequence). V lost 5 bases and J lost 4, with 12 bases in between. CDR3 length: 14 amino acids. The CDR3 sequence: CASSPQVSNQPQHF. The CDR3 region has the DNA TGTGCCAGTAGTCCCCAGGTTAGTAATCAGCCCCAGCATTTT.

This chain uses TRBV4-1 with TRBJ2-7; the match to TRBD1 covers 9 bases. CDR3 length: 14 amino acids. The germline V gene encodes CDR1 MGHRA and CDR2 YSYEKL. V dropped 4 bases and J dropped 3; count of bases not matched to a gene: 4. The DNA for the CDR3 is TGCGCCAGCAGCCTCCGACAGGGGGACTACGAGCAGTACTTC. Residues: CASSLRQGDYEQYF.

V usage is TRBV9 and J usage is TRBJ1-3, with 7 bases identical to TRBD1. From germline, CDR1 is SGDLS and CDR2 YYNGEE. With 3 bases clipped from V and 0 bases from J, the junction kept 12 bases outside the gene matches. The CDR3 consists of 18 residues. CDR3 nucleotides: TGTGCCAGCAGCGCCTACGACAGGGCGACCACCTCTGGAAACACCATATATTTT. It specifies CASSAYDRATTSGNTIYF.